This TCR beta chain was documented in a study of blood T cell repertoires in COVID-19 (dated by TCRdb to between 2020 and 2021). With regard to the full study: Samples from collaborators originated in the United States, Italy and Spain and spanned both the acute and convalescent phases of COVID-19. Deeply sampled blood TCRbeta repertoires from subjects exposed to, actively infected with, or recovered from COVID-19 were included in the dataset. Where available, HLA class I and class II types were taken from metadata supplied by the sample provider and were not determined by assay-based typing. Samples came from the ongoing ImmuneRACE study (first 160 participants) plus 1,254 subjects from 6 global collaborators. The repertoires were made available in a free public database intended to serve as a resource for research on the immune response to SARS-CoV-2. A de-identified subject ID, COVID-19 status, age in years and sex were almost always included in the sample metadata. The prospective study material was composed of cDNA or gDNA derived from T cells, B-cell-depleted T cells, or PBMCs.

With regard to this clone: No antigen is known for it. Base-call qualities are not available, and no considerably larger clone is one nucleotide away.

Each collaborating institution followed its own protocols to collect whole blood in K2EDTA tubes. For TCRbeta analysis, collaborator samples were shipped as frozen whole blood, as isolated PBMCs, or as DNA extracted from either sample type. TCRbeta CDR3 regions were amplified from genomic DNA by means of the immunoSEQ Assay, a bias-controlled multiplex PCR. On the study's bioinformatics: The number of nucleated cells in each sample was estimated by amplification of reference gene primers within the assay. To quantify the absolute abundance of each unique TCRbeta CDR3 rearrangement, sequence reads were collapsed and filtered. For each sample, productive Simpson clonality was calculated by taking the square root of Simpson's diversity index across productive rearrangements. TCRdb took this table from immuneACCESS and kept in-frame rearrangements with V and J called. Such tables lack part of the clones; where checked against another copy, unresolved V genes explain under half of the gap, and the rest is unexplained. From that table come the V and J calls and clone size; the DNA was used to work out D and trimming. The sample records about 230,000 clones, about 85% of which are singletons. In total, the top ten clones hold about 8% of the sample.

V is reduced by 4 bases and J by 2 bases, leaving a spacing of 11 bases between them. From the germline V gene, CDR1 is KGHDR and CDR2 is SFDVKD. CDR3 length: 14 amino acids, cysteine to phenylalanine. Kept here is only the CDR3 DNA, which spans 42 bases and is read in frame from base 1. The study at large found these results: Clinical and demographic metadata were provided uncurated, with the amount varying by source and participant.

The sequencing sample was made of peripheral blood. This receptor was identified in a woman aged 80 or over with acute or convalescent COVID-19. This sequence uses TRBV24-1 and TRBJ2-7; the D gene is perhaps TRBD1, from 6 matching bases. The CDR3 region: CATSDLTGAYEQYF. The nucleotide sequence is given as TGTGCCACCAGTGACTTGACAGGAGCCTACGAGCAGTACTTC.